The next 20 T cell receptor beta chains were all read from a single sample in a study of Ad26.COV2.S vaccination and SARS-CoV-2 variants. The treatment denotes: over 15 received Ad26.COV2.S at low or high dose, single or two shots; about 5 received placebo; per-sample allocation not given. Specimens were obtained on day 63 following the first vaccine or placebo injection. Sequencing was performed with immunoSEQ multiplex PCR; in TCRdb, only in-frame clones are kept and a portion is missing. Counted here are about 480,000 clones, around 90% occurring once; the ten biggest clones make up roughly 12%. The material was peripheral blood, obtained in a trial of Ad26.COV2.S vaccine versus placebo. These receptors were taken from a person aged 18-65 years who received the Ad26.COV2.S COVID-19 vaccine or a placebo.

The chain combines TRBV6-5 with TRBJ2-1; no clear D. V lost 2 bases, J lost 10 bases, and 6 bases lay in between. Germline V CDR1 and CDR2: MNHEY, SVGAGI. This CDR3 region has 11 residues. CDR3 sequence (DNA): TGTGCCAGCAGTTACCTCAGGGAGCAGTTCTTC. Translation: CASSYLREQFF.

The chain combines TRBV7-2 with TRBJ2-5, with D possibly matching TRBD2 (6 bases). CDR3 length equals 14 residues. V was clipped by 2 bases and J by 4 bases, with 11 bases between them. The germline V gene has CDR1 SGHTA and CDR2 FQGNSA. CDR3 DNA: TGTGCCAGCAGCTTACTCGGGAGAGGAGAGACCCAGTACTTC. Its protein is CASSLLGRGETQYF.

This sequence joins TRBV13 and TRBJ2-2, with 9 bases that match TRBD1. The CDR3 sequence is 17 residues long. Germline V CDR1 and CDR2: PRHDT, FYEKMQ (reference sequence). With V trimmed by 4 bases and J by 4 bases, 10 bases remained unmatched. DNA for the CDR3: TGTGCCAGCAGCTCAACAGGGGGCGGAAGGAGCACCGGGGAGCTGTTTTTT. As protein: CASSSTGGGRSTGELFF.

This clone was detected only once. The sample has other DNA sequences that encode this CDR3 too. This chain connects TRBV9 to TRBJ1-4; the match to TRBD1 covers 10 bases. This CDR3 comprises 16 residues. The ends lost 2 bases at V and 6 bases at J; junction bases unmatched: 7. CDR1 is SGDLS, CDR2 YYNGEE, per germline. CDR3 bases: TGTGCCAGCAGCGTTGGGGACAGGGGTTTATATGAAAAACTGTTTTTT. Residues: CASSVGDRGLYEKLFF.

Turning to this clone: This CDR3 is also generated by other DNA sequences in the sample. The rearrangement links TRBV20-1 to TRBJ2-5; no clear D gene. The CDR3 has 11 amino acids. V was pared by 3 bases and J by 5 bases, with 7 bases between. CDR1 and CDR2 (germline): DFQATT, SNEGSKA (reference sequence). In nucleotides, the CDR3 is TGCAGTGCTAGCCGGCAGGAGACCCAGTACTTC. Translating gives CSASRQETQYF.

The V and J genes are TRBV19 and TRBJ2-4, with 10 bases matching TRBD1. With 6 bases clipped from V and 7 bases from J, the junction kept 6 bases outside the gene matches. Germline V gene data show CDR1 as LNHDA and CDR2 as SQIVND (reference sequence). The CDR3 is 14 amino acids. CDR3 bases: TGTGCCAGTAGCATGGGGACAGGGGCTAACATTCAGTACTTC. This codes for CASSMGTGANIQYF. The full variable domain, rest sourced from reference TRBV19 and TRBJ2-4, is DGGITQSPKYLFRKEGQNVTLSCEQNLNHDAMYWYRQDPGQGLRLIYYSQIVNDFQKGDIAEGYSVSREKKESFPLTVTSAQKNPTAFYLCASSMGTGANIQYFGAGTRLSVL.

The chain carries TRBV5-1 and TRBJ2-3; 12 bases align to TRBD2. CDR1 and CDR2 (germline): SGHRS, YFSETQ. The junction had 1 base not matched to a gene; V was cut back by 3 bases and J by 5 bases. This CDR3 has 14 residues. Written as DNA, the CDR3 is TGCGCCAGCAGCTCGGGACTAGCGGGAGATACGCAGTATTTT. Translated, it gives CASSSGLAGDTQYF.

The CDR3 region has the DNA TGTGCCAGCAGCCTCAGGGGATCGGGTGGCTACACCTTC. This codes for CASSLRGSGGYTF. The rearrangement joins TRBV5-8 to TRBJ1-2, with a tentative D call TRBD1 (6 bases). Trimming left V 4 bases short and J 7 bases short, with 14 bases between. Germline V gene lookup returns CDR1 SGHTS and CDR2 YDEGEE. The CDR3 consists of 13 residues.

The CDR3: CASSLARRASTDTQYF. The CDR3 DNA reads TGTGCCAGCAGCTTGGCCCGGCGGGCGAGCACAGATACGCAGTATTTT. The gene calls are TRBV5-6 and TRBJ2-3; tentative D call: TRBD2 (5 bases). Germline V gene data show CDR1 as SGHDT and CDR2 as YYEEEE. This CDR3 is built from 16 residues. V was shortened by 0 bases and J by 0 bases, with 11 bases between the two germline ends.

This clone came up many times. This sequence joins TRBV10-1 and TRBJ1-6; D is uncertain. Germline CDR1 WNHNN, CDR2 SYGVQD (reference sequence). V lost 0 bases and J lost 14, with 11 bases in between. The CDR3 consists of 13 residues. The CDR3 sequence: CASSESCSSALHF. The DNA of the CDR3 is TGCGCCAGCAGTGAGTCATGTTCATCCGCCCTCCACTTT.

At least ten counts were recorded for this clone. CDR3 loop: CASSLSRLAAATGELFF. The CDR3 DNA reads TGTGCCAGCAGTTTATCGAGACTAGCGGCGGCCACCGGGGAGCTGTTTTTT. The genes are TRBV27 and TRBJ2-2; 9 positions agree with TRBD2. Germline lookup yields CDR1 MNHEY and CDR2 SMNVEV (reference sequence). The CDR3 is 17 amino acids. V trimming: 0 bases; J trimming: 4 bases; junction bases outside the gene matches: 6.

The CDR3 is CASSQGLRRGGTLNSPLHF. The DNA for the CDR3 is TGCGCCAGCAGCCAAGGGCTACGCCGTGGCGGGACGTTAAATTCACCCCTCCACTTT. The chain couples TRBV4-3 to TRBJ1-6; D may be TRBD1 (5 bases). Germline V gives CDR1 LGHNA, CDR2 YSLEER. Trimming pared 1 base from V and 7 bases from J, leaving 23 bases between. The CDR3 is 19 amino acids.

DNA for the CDR3: TGTGCCTGGGGACAGGGGGAAAAACTGTTTTTT. This encodes CAWGQGEKLFF. The chain joins TRBV30 to TRBJ1-4; 9 bases align to TRBD1. V gave up 5 bases and J gave up 8 bases; unmatched junction bases: 0. This CDR3 is 11 amino acids long. The germline V gene has CDR1 GTSNPN and CDR2 SVGIG (reference sequence).

V usage is TRBV9 and J usage is TRBJ1-2; D unclear. V lost 3 bases and J lost 4, with 10 bases in between. Germline V lookup: CDR1 SGDLS, CDR2 YYNGEE. The CDR3 sequence is 13 residues long. CDR3 loop: CASSGRIGYGYTF. As DNA, the CDR3 is TGTGCCAGCAGCGGCCGCATAGGCTATGGCTACACCTTC. Complete variable domain (other parts from reference TRBV9 and TRBJ1-2): DSGVTQTPKHLITATGQRVTLRCSPRSGDLSVYWYQQSLDQGLQFLIQYYNGEERAKGNILERFSAQQFPDLHSELNLSSLELGDSALYFCASSGRIGYGYTFGSGTRLTVV.

The J gene is TRBJ2-1, the V gene TRBV27, with a possible D match to TRBD2 (5 bases). The V end lost 8 bases, the J end lost 6 bases, and 11 bases lay between the germline ends. The CDR3 has 12 amino acids. Per germline, CDR1 MNHEY and CDR2 SMNVEV (reference sequence). CDR3 bases: TGTGCCAGCGGGTATCGGGGCAATGAGCAGTTCTTC. It encodes CASGYRGNEQFF.

V gene TRBV5-6 combines with J gene TRBJ2-4; maybe TRBD1 (6 bases). Germline assignment: CDR1 SGHDT and CDR2 YYEEEE. The CDR3 totals 15 residues. V lost 2 bases to trimming and J lost 2 bases, with 11 bases between them. CDR3: CASSFRDITKNIQYF. The CDR3 DNA is TGTGCCAGCAGCTTCCGGGACATCACCAAAAACATTCAGTACTTC.

The gene calls are TRBV5-8 and TRBJ1-2, with 8 bases that match TRBD1. V gave up 1 base and J gave up 4 bases; unmatched junction bases: 6. The CDR3 length is 15 residues. Germline V CDR1 and CDR2: SGHTS, YDEGEE. CDR3 nucleotide sequence: TGTGCCAGCAGCTTGCGGGCAGGGGGCTCCTATGGCTACACCTTC. Translated: CASSLRAGGSYGYTF.

This clone has ten or more counts. The gene calls are TRBV7-2 and TRBJ2-3; D may correspond to TRBD1 or TRBD2 (7 bases each). V gave up 1 base and J gave up 4 bases, with 12 bases separating them. This CDR3 contains 15 residues. Germline assignment: CDR1 SGHTA and CDR2 FQGNSA. The CDR3 bases are TGTGCCAGCAGCTTAGTGGGAGGGGGCCCAGATACGCAGTATTTT. Translation gives CASSLVGGGPDTQYF.

CDR3 amino acids: CASSPLVDTEAFF. The CDR3 coding sequence is TGTGCCAGCAGCCCCCTGGTGGACACTGAAGCTTTCTTT. J is TRBJ1-1 and V is TRBV7-9; unclear D gene. Trimming left V 5 bases short and J 3 bases short, with 10 bases between. Germline lookup yields CDR1 SEHNR and CDR2 FQNEAQ (reference sequence). This CDR3 region has 13 residues.

This chain uses TRBV5-4 with TRBJ2-1; 15 bases align to TRBD2. V trimming: 0 bases; J trimming: 4 bases; junction bases outside the gene matches: 8. From germline, CDR1 is SGHNT and CDR2 YYREEE (reference sequence). The CDR3 totals 19 residues. CDR3 in amino acids: CASSLGPGTSGRIYNEQFF. The CDR3 region has the DNA TGTGCCAGCAGCTTGGGGCCCGGGACTAGCGGGAGGATATACAATGAGCAGTTCTTC. Variable domain in full (rest from reference TRBV5-4 and TRBJ2-1): ETGVTQSPTHLIKTRGQQVTLRCSSQSGHNTVSWYQQALGQGPQFIFQYYREEENGRGNFPPRFSGLQFPNYSSELNVNALELDDSALYLCASSLGPGTSGRIYNEQFFGPGTRLTVL.